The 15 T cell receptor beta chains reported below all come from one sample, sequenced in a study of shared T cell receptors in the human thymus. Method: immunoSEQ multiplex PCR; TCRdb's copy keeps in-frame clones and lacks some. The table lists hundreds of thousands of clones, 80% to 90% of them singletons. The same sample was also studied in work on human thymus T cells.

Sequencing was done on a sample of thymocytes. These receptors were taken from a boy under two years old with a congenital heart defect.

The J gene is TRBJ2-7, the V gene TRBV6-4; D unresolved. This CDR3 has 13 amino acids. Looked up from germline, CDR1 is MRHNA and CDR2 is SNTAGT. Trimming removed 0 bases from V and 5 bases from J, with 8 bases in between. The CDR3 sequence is CASSDSLTDEQYF. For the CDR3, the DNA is TGTGCCAGCAGTGACTCTTTAACAGACGAGCAGTACTTC.

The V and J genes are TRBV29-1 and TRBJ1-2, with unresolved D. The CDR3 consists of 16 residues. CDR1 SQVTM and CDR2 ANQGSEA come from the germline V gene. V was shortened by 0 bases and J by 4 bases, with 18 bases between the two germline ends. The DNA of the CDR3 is TGCAGCGTTGAAGATCAGTTAACAGTCGAATTCTATGGCTACACCTTC. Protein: CSVEDQLTVEFYGYTF.

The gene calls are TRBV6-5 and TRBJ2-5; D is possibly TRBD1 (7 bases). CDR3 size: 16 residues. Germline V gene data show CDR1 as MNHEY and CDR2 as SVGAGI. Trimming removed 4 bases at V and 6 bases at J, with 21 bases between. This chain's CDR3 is CASSSNYRQGGKTQYF. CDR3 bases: TGTGCCAGCAGTTCGAACTACAGACAGGGCGGGAAGACCCAGTACTTC.

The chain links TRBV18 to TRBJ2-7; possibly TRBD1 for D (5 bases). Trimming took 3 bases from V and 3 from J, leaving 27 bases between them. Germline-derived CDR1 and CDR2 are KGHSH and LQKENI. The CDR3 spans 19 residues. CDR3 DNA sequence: TGTGCCAGCTCACCGGGGTCGAACAGGACCCTTCAACAAGGCTACGAGCAGTACTTC. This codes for CASSPGSNRTLQQGYEQYF.

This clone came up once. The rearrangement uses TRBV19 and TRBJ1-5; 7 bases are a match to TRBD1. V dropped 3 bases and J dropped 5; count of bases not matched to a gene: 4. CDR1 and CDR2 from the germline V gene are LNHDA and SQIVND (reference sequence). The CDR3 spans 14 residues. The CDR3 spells CASSIPTGDQPQHF. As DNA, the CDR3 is TGTGCCAGTAGTATCCCAACAGGGGATCAGCCCCAGCATTTT. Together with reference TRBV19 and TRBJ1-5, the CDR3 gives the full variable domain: DGGITQSPKYLFRKEGQNVTLSCEQNLNHDAMYWYRQDPGQGLRLIYYSQIVNDFQKGDIAEGYSVSREKKESFPLTVTSAQKNPTAFYLCASSIPTGDQPQHFGDGTRLSIL.

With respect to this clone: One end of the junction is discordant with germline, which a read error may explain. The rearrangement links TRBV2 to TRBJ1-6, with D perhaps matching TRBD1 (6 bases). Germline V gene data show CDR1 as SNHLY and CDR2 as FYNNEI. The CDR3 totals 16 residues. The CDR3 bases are TGTGCCACCAGTGAATATACCAGGGGACCATATAGATCCCTCCACTTT. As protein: CATSEYTRGPYRSLHF.

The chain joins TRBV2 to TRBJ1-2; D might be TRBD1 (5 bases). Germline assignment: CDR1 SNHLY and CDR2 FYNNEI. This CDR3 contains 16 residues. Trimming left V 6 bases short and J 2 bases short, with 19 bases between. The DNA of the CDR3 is TGTGCCAGCAGAGACGACGCAGGGCTTCCCAACTATGGCTACACCTTC. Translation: CASRDDAGLPNYGYTF.

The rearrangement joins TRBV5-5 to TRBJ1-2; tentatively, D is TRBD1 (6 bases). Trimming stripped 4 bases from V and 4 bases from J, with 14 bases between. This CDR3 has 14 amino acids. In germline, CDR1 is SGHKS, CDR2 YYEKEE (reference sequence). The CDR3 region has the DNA TGTGCCAGCAGCGCTATACAGGGTGGCTATGGCTACACCTTC. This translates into CASSAIQGGYGYTF.

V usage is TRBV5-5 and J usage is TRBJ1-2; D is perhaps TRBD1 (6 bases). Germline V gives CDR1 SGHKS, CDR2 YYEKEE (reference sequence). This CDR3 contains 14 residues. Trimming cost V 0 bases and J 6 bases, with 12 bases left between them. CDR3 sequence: CASSLALGANGYTF. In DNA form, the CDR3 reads TGTGCCAGCAGCTTGGCACTGGGGGCGAATGGCTACACCTTC.

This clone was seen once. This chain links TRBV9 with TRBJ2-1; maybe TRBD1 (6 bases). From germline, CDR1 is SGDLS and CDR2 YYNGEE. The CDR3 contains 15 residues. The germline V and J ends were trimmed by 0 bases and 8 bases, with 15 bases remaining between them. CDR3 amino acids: CASSVGLTGLDEQFF. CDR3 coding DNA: TGTGCCAGCAGCGTAGGGTTAACAGGGTTGGATGAGCAGTTCTTC.

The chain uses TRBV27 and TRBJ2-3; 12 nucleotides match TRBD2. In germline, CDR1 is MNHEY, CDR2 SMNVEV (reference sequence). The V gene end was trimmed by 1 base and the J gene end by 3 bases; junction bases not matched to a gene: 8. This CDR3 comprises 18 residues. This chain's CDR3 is CASSLWTSGDSVTDTQYF. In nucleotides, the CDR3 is TGTGCCAGCAGTTTATGGACTAGCGGGGACTCTGTTACAGATACGCAGTATTTT.

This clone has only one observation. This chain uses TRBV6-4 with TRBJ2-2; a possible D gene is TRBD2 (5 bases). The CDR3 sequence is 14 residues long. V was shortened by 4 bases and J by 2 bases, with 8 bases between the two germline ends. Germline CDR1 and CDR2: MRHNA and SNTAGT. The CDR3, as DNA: TGTGCCAGCAGTGCCGGGAACAACACCGGGGAGCTGTTTTTT. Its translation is CASSAGNNTGELFF.

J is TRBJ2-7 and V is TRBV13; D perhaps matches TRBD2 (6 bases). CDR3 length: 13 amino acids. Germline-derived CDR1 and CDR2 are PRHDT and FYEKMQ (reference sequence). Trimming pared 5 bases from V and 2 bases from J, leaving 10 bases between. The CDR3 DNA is TGTGCCAGCAGCCGCGGGGAAACCTACGAGCAGTACTTC. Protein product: CASSRGETYEQYF.

The CDR3 DNA sequence: TGCAGCGTTGAATTCTCCGGGACTAACAATGAGCAGTTCTTC. Protein product: CSVEFSGTNNEQFF. The rearrangement links TRBV29-1 to TRBJ2-1; 7 nucleotides match TRBD2. There are 14 residues in the CDR3. V lost 2 bases and J lost 5; bases outside the gene matches: 6. Germline V gene data show CDR1 as SQVTM and CDR2 as ANQGSEA.

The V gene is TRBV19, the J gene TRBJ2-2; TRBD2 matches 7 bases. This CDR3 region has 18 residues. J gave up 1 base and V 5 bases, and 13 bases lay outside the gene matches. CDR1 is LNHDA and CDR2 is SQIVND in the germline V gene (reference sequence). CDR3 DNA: TGTGCCAGTAGTGCCCGAAGAGGGGTAGCGGGGAACACCGGGGAGCTGTTTTTT. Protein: CASSARRGVAGNTGELFF.